These 26 T cell receptor beta chains came from one sample sequenced in a study of blood T cell repertoires in COVID-19. Some clones are missing from TCRdb's copy, which holds only in-frame ones; the method was immunoSEQ multiplex PCR. The repertoire includes 95,000 to 150,000 clones, 65% to 85% of them detected once, and roughly 17% sits in the top ten. The sample comprised peripheral blood. These TCRs come from a man aged 25-45 years with COVID-19, enrolled during active disease.

This clone was observed once. The V and J genes are TRBV2 and TRBJ1-6; tentatively, D is TRBD1 (6 bases). This CDR3 spans 16 amino acids. CDR1 and CDR2 from the germline V gene are SNHLY and FYNNEI. V gave up 1 base and J gave up 8 bases, with 15 bases separating them. The CDR3 region is CASSEGLGARYSPLHF. The CDR3 nucleotides are TGTGCCAGCAGTGAAGGTTTGGGGGCGCGGTATTCACCCCTCCACTTT. The full variable domain, its missing parts supplied by reference TRBV2 and TRBJ1-6, is EPEVTQTPSHQVTQMGQEVILRCVPISNHLYFYWYRQILGQKVEFLVSFYNNEISEKSEIFDDQFSVERPDGSNFTLKIRSTKLEDSAMYFCASSEGLGARYSPLHFGNGTRLTVT.

The chain carries TRBV6-5 and TRBJ2-7, with 12 positions matching TRBD1. The CDR3 runs to 14 residues. The germline V gene encodes CDR1 MNHEY and CDR2 SVGAGI. V lost 6 bases and J lost 7; bases outside the gene matches: 7. The chain's CDR3 is CASSLGQGAGEQYF. The CDR3 DNA sequence: TGTGCCAGCAGCTTGGGACAGGGGGCAGGGGAGCAGTACTTC.

This chain uses TRBV10-1 with TRBJ2-7; 10 positions match TRBD2. CDR1 WNHNN and CDR2 SYGVQD come from the germline V gene (reference sequence). This CDR3 has 14 amino acids. V shed 8 bases and J 4 bases; nucleotides not matched to a gene: 8. CDR3 in DNA: TGCGCCAGCGGGTGGCTAGCGGGAGAGTACGAGCAGTACTTC. It codes for CASGWLAGEYEQYF.

The V gene is TRBV24-1, the J gene TRBJ2-3, with TRBD2 matching 9 bases. In germline, CDR1 is KGHDR, CDR2 SFDVKD. The CDR3 covers 14 residues. With V trimmed by 1 base and J by 5 bases, 0 bases remained unmatched. CDR3 DNA sequence: TGTGCCACCAGTGATTTTAGCGGGGGAGATACGCAGTATTTT. Its protein product is CATSDFSGGDTQYF.

The V and J genes are TRBV6-5 and TRBJ1-3; 7 bases agree with TRBD1. J was trimmed by 0 bases and V by 7 bases; bases with no gene match: 6. The CDR3 runs to 15 residues. CDR1 MNHEY and CDR2 SVGAGI come from the germline V gene. CDR3 in DNA: TGTGCCAGCAATCCGGGACAGCACTCTGGAAACACCATATATTTT. This codes for CASNPGQHSGNTIYF.

V gene TRBV2 combines with J gene TRBJ1-4; D not resolved. Trimming took 5 bases from V and 14 from J, leaving 18 bases between them. Germline V gene lookup returns CDR1 SNHLY and CDR2 FYNNEI. This CDR3 has 13 amino acids. The CDR3 protein is CASSWWAASSLFF. The DNA for the CDR3 is TGTGCCAGCAGTTGGTGGGCAGCTTCAAGTCTGTTTTTT.

The V gene is TRBV27, the J gene TRBJ2-7; the match to TRBD1 covers 8 bases. V was pared by 6 bases and J by 4 bases, with 8 bases of the junction left unmatched. The CDR3 loop spans 14 amino acids. In germline, CDR1 is MNHEY, CDR2 SMNVEV (reference sequence). CDR3 in amino acids: CASSQGARIYEQYF. The DNA for the CDR3 is TGTGCCAGCAGCCAGGGGGCCAGGATTTACGAGCAGTACTTC.

The V call is TRBV28, the J call TRBJ1-4; D gene uncertain. The V gene's germline CDR1 is MDHEN and CDR2 SYDVKM. This CDR3 has 14 amino acids. Trimming pared 6 bases from V and 3 bases from J, leaving 11 bases between. This CDR3 is CASRPYLANEKLFF. Written as DNA, the CDR3 is TGTGCCAGCAGGCCCTATTTGGCTAATGAAAAACTGTTTTTT.

The CDR3 here is CASSPPGGTGGFGYTF. CDR3 in DNA: TGTGCCAGCTCACCACCGGGAGGGACAGGGGGCTTCGGCTACACCTTC. The chain employs TRBV18 and TRBJ1-2, with TRBD1 matching over 12 bases. Germline trimming cut 0 bases from V and 8 bases from J; bases unmatched to any gene: 7. Germline values: CDR1 KGHSH, CDR2 LQKENI. The CDR3 has 16 residues.

V is TRBV5-3 and J is TRBJ1-5; no definite D call. TRBV5-3 is known as an ORF, though its function is uncertain. The CDR3 extends over 11 amino acids. V was cut by 9 bases and J by 5 bases, with 9 bases left in between. The CDR3 bases are TGTGCCATTCAGATCGATCAGCCCCAGCATTTT. Translating it yields CAIQIDQPQHF.

The J gene is TRBJ2-7, the V gene TRBV28, with 7 bases that match TRBD1. After removal of 2 bases from V and 5 bases from J, the junction contained 21 bases not matched to a gene. CDR3 length: 19 residues. From germline, CDR1 is MDHEN and CDR2 SYDVKM. The CDR3 sequence is CASSLRKGGPLSRTHEQYF. The CDR3, as DNA: TGTGCCAGCAGTTTAAGAAAAGGGGGCCCTTTATCGAGGACCCACGAGCAGTACTTC.

A single count supports this clone. This chain uses TRBV28 with TRBJ1-5, with TRBD1 as a possible D gene (6 bases). The CDR3 length is 15 residues. Trimming stripped 6 bases from V and 6 bases from J, with 18 bases between. The V gene's germline CDR1 is MDHEN and CDR2 SYDVKM. CDR3 nucleotide sequence: TGTGCCAGCAGCTCTTTTGAACAGGGCCTTCAGCCCCAGCATTTT. Translating it yields CASSSFEQGLQPQHF.

The genes are TRBV27 and TRBJ1-5; a possible D gene is TRBD1 (5 bases). Germline CDR1 MNHEY, CDR2 SMNVEV (reference sequence). Trimming left V 6 bases short and J 0 bases short, with 12 bases between. CDR3 length: 15 amino acids. The CDR3 DNA follows: TGTGCCAGCAGCCTCTCGGGGGATAGCAATCAGCCCCAGCATTTT. Protein: CASSLSGDSNQPQHF.

The chain is built from TRBV18 and TRBJ2-3; 9 nucleotides match TRBD2. Looked up from germline, CDR1 is KGHSH and CDR2 is LQKENI. The CDR3 runs 15 residues. Trimming removed 5 bases from V and 3 bases from J; junction bases left unmatched: 6. The chain's CDR3 is CASSAGGAGTDTQYF. CDR3 in DNA: TGTGCCAGCTCAGCGGGGGGGGCCGGAACAGATACGCAGTATTTT.

This clone was counted only a few times. The gene calls are TRBV9 and TRBJ1-5, with a tentative D call TRBD1 (5 bases). Germline loops: CDR1 SGDLS, CDR2 YYNGEE. The CDR3 is 15 residues long. V gave up 0 bases and J gave up 0 bases, with 7 bases separating them. CDR3 amino acids: CASSVEGNSNQPQHF. CDR3 nucleotide sequence: TGTGCCAGCAGCGTAGAGGGGAATAGCAATCAGCCCCAGCATTTT.

The chain uses TRBV28 and TRBJ2-7, with TRBD1 matching 10 bases. The CDR3 sequence is 16 residues long. Germline assignment: CDR1 MDHEN and CDR2 SYDVKM. The V gene end was trimmed by 5 bases and the J gene end by 5 bases; junction bases not matched to a gene: 12. The CDR3 here is CASSPWGQGISDEQYF. The DNA of the CDR3 is TGTGCCAGCAGTCCCTGGGGACAGGGGATTTCGGACGAGCAGTACTTC.

This rearrangement joins TRBV7-3 to TRBJ1-2; unclear D gene. The CDR3 loop spans 14 amino acids. Germline CDR1 and CDR2: SGHTA and FQGTGA. Trimming pared 5 bases from V and 8 bases from J, leaving 18 bases between. CDR3 amino acids: CASSLFSGSEGYTF. The CDR3 DNA is TGTGCCAGCAGCCTATTTTCGGGGTCGGAGGGCTACACCTTC.

The V gene is TRBV25-1, the J gene TRBJ1-1; D is unresolved. The ends were cut back, 5 bases at V and 8 bases at J, with 9 bases in the middle. The CDR3 extends over 11 amino acids. Germline-derived CDR1 and CDR2 are MGHDK and SYGVNS. The chain's CDR3 is CASSLTWEAFF. The CDR3 DNA reads TGTGCCAGCAGTCTCACATGGGAAGCTTTCTTT.

The chain uses TRBV12-5 and TRBJ1-4; TRBD1 is a possible D gene (5 bases). This CDR3 comprises 19 residues. The germline V and J ends were trimmed by 7 bases and 5 bases, with 29 bases remaining between them. CDR1 and CDR2 (germline): LGHNT, FRNRAP. The DNA of the CDR3 is TGTGCTAGTGCCCCCCCGGGACTCTCCCTGCCTCGTCCCAATGAAAAACTGTTTTTT. Protein: CASAPPGLSLPRPNEKLFF.

This chain joins TRBV14 and TRBJ2-7, with 9 bases matching TRBD1. The V gene end was trimmed by 4 bases and the J gene end by 7 bases; junction bases not matched to a gene: 8. This CDR3 has 14 residues. The V gene's germline CDR1 is SGHDN and CDR2 FVKESK. DNA of the CDR3: TGTGCCAGCAGCCGGACAGGGGAGGGTAGGGAGCAGTACTTC. It codes for CASSRTGEGREQYF.

The chain combines TRBV5-4 with TRBJ2-1; D perhaps matches TRBD2 (5 bases). V was shortened by 2 bases and J by 2 bases, with 14 bases between the two germline ends. This CDR3 spans 16 amino acids. CDR1 and CDR2 (germline): SGHNT, YYREEE (reference sequence). As DNA, the CDR3 is TGTGCCAGCAGCTTCCCGAGGAGGACCACCTACAATGAGCAGTTCTTC. As protein: CASSFPRRTTYNEQFF.

This chain joins TRBV19 and TRBJ1-2; 7 nucleotides agree with TRBD1. The V gene end was trimmed by 3 bases and the J gene end by 0 bases; junction bases not matched to a gene: 7. Germline V gene sequence: CDR1 LNHDA, CDR2 SQIVND (reference sequence). The CDR3 runs 16 residues. This CDR3 reads CASSMWRGPTNYGYTF. DNA of the CDR3: TGTGCCAGTAGTATGTGGAGGGGGCCTACTAACTATGGCTACACCTTC. The full variable domain, completed using reference TRBV19 and TRBJ1-2, is DGGITQSPKYLFRKEGQNVTLSCEQNLNHDAMYWYRQDPGQGLRLIYYSQIVNDFQKGDIAEGYSVSREKKESFPLTVTSAQKNPTAFYLCASSMWRGPTNYGYTFGSGTRLTVV.

The chain carries TRBV12-3 or TRBV12-4 and TRBJ1-2; D gene uncertain. V was trimmed by 7 bases and J by 7 bases, leaving 16 bases between them. The CDR3 consists of 13 residues. The CDR3 DNA is TGTGCCAGCACCCTGAGAGGGTCGGGTGGCTACACCTTC. As protein: CASTLRGSGGYTF.

The chain is built from TRBV15 and TRBJ2-3, with D perhaps matching TRBD2 (6 bases). CDR1 and CDR2 (germline): LNHNV, YYDKDF (reference sequence). Trimming stripped 7 bases from V and 2 bases from J, with 13 bases between. The CDR3 covers 14 residues. CDR3 sequence (DNA): TGTGCCACCACCAAGGGAGGCCCCACAGATACGCAGTATTTT. It is translated as CATTKGGPTDTQYF.

This clone occurred a few times. The chain has TRBV30 and TRBJ2-3; 7 positions agree with TRBD1. J was trimmed by 3 bases and V by 2 bases; bases with no gene match: 2. Germline values: CDR1 GTSNPN, CDR2 SVGIG (reference sequence). The CDR3 length is 13 residues. This CDR3 reads CAWSKGATDTQYF. The CDR3, as DNA: TGTGCCTGGAGTAAGGGGGCGACAGATACGCAGTATTTT. The full variable domain, its missing parts supplied by reference TRBV30 and TRBJ2-3, is SQTIHQWPATLVQPVGSPLSLECTVEGTSNPNLYWYRQAAGRGLQLLFYSVGIGQISSEVPQNLSASRPQDRQFILSSKKLLLSDSGFYLCAWSKGATDTQYFGPGTRLTVL.

This chain joins TRBV12-5 and TRBJ2-7; TRBD2 matches 7 bases. This CDR3 is 16 amino acids long. Germline trimming cut 6 bases from V and 0 bases from J; bases unmatched to any gene: 11. CDR1 is LGHNT, CDR2 FRNRAP, per germline. The chain's CDR3 is CASGSTAGFASYEQYF. The CDR3 nucleotides read TGTGCTAGTGGCTCTACAGCGGGGTTTGCCTCCTACGAGCAGTACTTC.